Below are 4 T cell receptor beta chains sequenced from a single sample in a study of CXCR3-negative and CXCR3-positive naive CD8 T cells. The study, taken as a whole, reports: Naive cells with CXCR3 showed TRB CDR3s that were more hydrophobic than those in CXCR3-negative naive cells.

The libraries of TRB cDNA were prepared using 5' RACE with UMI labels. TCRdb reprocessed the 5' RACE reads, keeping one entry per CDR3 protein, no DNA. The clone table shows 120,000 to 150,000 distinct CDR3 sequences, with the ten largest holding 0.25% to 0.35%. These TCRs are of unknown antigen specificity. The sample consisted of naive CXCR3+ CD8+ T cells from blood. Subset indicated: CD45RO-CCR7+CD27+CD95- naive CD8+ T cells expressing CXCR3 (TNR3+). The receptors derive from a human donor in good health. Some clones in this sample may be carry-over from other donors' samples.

The CDR3 protein is CASSPRGTSGDNEQFF. The chain is built from TRBV9 and TRBJ2-1; without DNA, the TCRdb call of TRBD2 cannot be checked. This CDR3 region has 16 residues. From germline, CDR1 is SGDLS and CDR2 YYNGEE.

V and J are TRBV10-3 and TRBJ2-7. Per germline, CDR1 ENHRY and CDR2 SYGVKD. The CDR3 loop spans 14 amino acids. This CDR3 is CAIRETGSSYEQYF.

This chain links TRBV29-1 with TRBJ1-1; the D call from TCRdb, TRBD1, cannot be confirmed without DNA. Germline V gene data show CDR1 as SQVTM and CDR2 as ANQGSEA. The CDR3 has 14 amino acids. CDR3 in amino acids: CSVVGDPSNTEAFF.

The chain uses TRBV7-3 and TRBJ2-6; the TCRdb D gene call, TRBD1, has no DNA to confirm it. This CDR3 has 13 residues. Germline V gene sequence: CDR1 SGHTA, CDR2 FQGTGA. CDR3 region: CASSSASDRVLTF.